This T cell receptor beta chain emerged from a study of cytomegalovirus exposure and HLA in healthy donors. V gave up 2 bases and J gave up 8 bases; unmatched junction bases: 15. The CDR3 has 19 amino acids. In germline, CDR1 is WSHSY, CDR2 SAAADI. PCR involved 60 Vbeta and 13 Jbeta primers. TCRdb keeps only in-frame clones here, not all; method: immunoSEQ multiplex PCR. Of 200,000 or so clones listed, 78% are singletons. The chain recombines TRBV10-2 with TRBJ2-2; 12 bases map to TRBD2. This receptor was obtained from a woman in her thirties in good health and CMV-seropositive. The sample consisted of PBMCs. The CDR3 DNA follows: TGCGCCAGCAGTGAGCTACCGACTAGCGGGAGTGGGTTGCGAGGGGAGCTGTTTTTT. It codes for CASSELPTSGSGLRGELFF.